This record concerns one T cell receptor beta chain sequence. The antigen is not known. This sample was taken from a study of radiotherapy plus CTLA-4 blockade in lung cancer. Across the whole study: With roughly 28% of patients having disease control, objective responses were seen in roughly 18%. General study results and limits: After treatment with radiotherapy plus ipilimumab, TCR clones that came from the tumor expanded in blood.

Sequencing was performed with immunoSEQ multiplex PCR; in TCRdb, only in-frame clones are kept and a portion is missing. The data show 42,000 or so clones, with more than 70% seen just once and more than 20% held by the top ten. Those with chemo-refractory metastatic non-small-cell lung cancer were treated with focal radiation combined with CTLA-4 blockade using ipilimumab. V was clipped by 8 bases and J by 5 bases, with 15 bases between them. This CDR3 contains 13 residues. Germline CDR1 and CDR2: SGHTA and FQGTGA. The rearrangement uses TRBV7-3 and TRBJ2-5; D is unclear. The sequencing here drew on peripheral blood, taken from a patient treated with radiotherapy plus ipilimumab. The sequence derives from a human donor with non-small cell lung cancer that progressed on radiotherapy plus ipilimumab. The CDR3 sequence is CASARSVSETQYF. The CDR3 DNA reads TGTGCCAGCGCGCGTTCCGTTTCCGAGACCCAGTACTTC.